This TCR beta chain appears in the sequencing data of a study of identical twins. Remarks on this clonotype: Its cognate antigen is unknown.

The study, taken as a whole, reports: Models underpredicted monozygotic twin sharing of out-of-frame TCR alpha.

V was cut by 4 bases and J by 4 bases, with 10 bases left in between. Looked up from germline, CDR1 is SQVTM and CDR2 is ANQGSEA. The CDR3 spans 12 residues. The authors used template switching to add a universal primer site and gave cDNA unique molecular identifiers. TCRdb re-derived calls from the 5' RACE reads in MiXCR, one entry per CDR3 protein. The profile shows roughly 1,500,000 distinct CDR3 sequences, about 32% of them singletons. The genes are TRBV29-1 and TRBJ1-2, with D uncertain. This sequence originates from a newborn girl in good health. Material for sequencing was cord blood. The chain's CDR3 is CSVGRQSYGYTF. The CDR3 coding sequence is TGCAGCGTTGGAAGGCAGAGCTATGGCTACACCTTC.